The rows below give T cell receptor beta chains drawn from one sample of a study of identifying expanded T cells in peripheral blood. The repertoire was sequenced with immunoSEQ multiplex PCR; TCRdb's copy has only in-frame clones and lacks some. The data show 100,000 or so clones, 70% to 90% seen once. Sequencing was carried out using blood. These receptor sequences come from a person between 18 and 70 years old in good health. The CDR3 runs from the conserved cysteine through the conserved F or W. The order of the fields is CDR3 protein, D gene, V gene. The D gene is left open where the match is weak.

CDR3 protein: CSARNYEQYF
D gene: .
V gene: TRBV20-1

CDR3 protein: CASSMNRGDNSPLHF
D gene: TRBD1
V gene: TRBV19

CDR3 protein: CACRLAGINNEQFF
D gene: TRBD2
V gene: TRBV30

CDR3 protein: CSATRGDLDTF
D gene: TRBD1
V gene: TRBV20-1

CDR3 protein: CASSRAGQGTDTQYF
D gene: TRBD1
V gene: TRBV11-2

CDR3 protein: CAAGTISYEQYF
D gene: TRBD2
V gene: TRBV6-4

CDR3 protein: CASSLGGVGRSYNEQFF
D gene: .
V gene: TRBV5-1

CDR3 protein: CASSPLQGGSGANVLTF
D gene: TRBD1
V gene: TRBV18

CDR3 protein: CAWSSGGANEQYF
D gene: TRBD2
V gene: TRBV30

CDR3 protein: CASQTGTGSVNEKLFF
D gene: TRBD1
V gene: TRBV28

CDR3 protein: CASSQFGPPLHF
D gene: .
V gene: TRBV16

CDR3 protein: CASSPALPRGGYTF
D gene: .
V gene: TRBV18

CDR3 protein: CTSSQDRGGEKLFF
D gene: .
V gene: TRBV1

CDR3 protein: CASSPGGQAIYNEQFF
D gene: .
V gene: TRBV18

CDR3 protein: CASSPVGFQETQYF
D gene: .
V gene: TRBV5-1

CDR3 protein: CASSLAGGNGELFF
D gene: TRBD1
V gene: TRBV7-7

CDR3 protein: CASSIRQGGEKLFF
D gene: TRBD1
V gene: TRBV6-1

CDR3 protein: CASSDPGGTGTDTQYF
D gene: .
V gene: TRBV10-1

CDR3 protein: CASSLAGTSVTDTQYF
D gene: TRBD2
V gene: TRBV5-1

CDR3 protein: CASIDLAKNIQYF
D gene: .
V gene: TRBV7-9

CDR3 protein: CASTYTYGDTEAFF
D gene: .
V gene: TRBV27

CDR3 protein: CASRTGPMNTEAFF
D gene: TRBD1
V gene: TRBV5-1

CDR3 protein: CASSEEEQEDEQYF
D gene: .
V gene: TRBV6-1

CDR3 protein: CASSLRPGQGPYEQYF
D gene: TRBD1
V gene: TRBV27

CDR3 protein: CAWITQRAGWETQYF
D gene: .
V gene: TRBV30

CDR3 protein: CASTLDRDEQYF
D gene: TRBD1
V gene: TRBV7-9

CDR3 protein: CASSLLGRQETQYF
D gene: .
V gene: TRBV28

CDR3 protein: CASSLRGWGTGELFF
D gene: .
V gene: TRBV5-6

CDR3 protein: CASSPVPGLRNTEAFF
D gene: .
V gene: TRBV5-6

CDR3 protein: CASSLAGGRYEQYF
D gene: TRBD2
V gene: TRBV11-2

CDR3 protein: CASSVEGSGGYTF
D gene: .
V gene: TRBV9

CDR3 protein: CASSEPLTHSPSSYEQYF
D gene: .
V gene: TRBV25-1

CDR3 protein: CASSLGLAGESEQFF
D gene: TRBD2
V gene: TRBV5-1

CDR3 protein: CASSADPRVTNYGYTF
D gene: .
V gene: TRBV11-2

CDR3 protein: CASSSRDRSYEQYF
D gene: .
V gene: TRBV21-1

CDR3 protein: CASRPPTAGNYEQYF
D gene: TRBD2
V gene: TRBV28

CDR3 protein: CASTKGRGTYEQYF
D gene: TRBD1
V gene: TRBV2

CDR3 protein: CASGRSTSGKETQYF
D gene: TRBD2
V gene: TRBV6-4

CDR3 protein: CATSTAPWGAVSYEQYF
D gene: .
V gene: TRBV15